The next 8 T cell receptor beta chains were all read from a single sample in a study of blood T cell repertoires in COVID-19. Sequencing was performed with immunoSEQ multiplex PCR; in TCRdb, only in-frame clones are kept and a portion is missing. Found here are 240,000 or so clones, over 65% of them singletons; the top ten hold 3.3%. Sequencing used peripheral blood. Receptor source: an elderly woman with acute or convalescent COVID-19.

This rearrangement joins TRBV14 to TRBJ2-3, with D possibly matching TRBD2 (6 bases). Germline-derived CDR1 and CDR2 are SGHDN and FVKESK. V was shortened by 6 bases and J by 3 bases, with 19 bases between the two germline ends. CDR3 length: 16 amino acids. The CDR3 DNA sequence: TGTGCCAGCAGTCGCCTAGCGCACTCTGGTACAGATACGCAGTATTTT. It is translated as CASSRLAHSGTDTQYF.

V is TRBV2 and J is TRBJ1-5; D perhaps matches TRBD1 (6 bases). The V gene's germline CDR1 is SNHLY and CDR2 FYNNEI. Between the trimmed V and J ends, which lost 6 bases and 3 bases, there was a span of 18 bases. The CDR3 is 16 residues long. The CDR3 coding sequence is TGTGCCAGCAGCCCAGAAAGGACAGAGACCAATCAGCCCCAGCATTTT. It specifies CASSPERTETNQPQHF.

With regard to this clone: Other DNA variants within this sample encode the same CDR3. J is TRBJ2-1 and V is TRBV5-1, with TRBD2 matching 12 bases. Trimming at V came to 1 base and at J to 5 bases, leaving 1 base not matched to a gene. The CDR3 totals 15 residues. CDR1 is SGHRS and CDR2 is YFSETQ in the germline V gene. This CDR3 is CASSLLAGGNNEQFF. DNA for the CDR3: TGCGCCAGCAGCTTGCTAGCGGGAGGGAACAATGAGCAGTTCTTC. The whole variable domain, filled in from reference TRBV5-1 and TRBJ2-1, reads KAGVTQTPRYLIKTRGQQVTLSCSPISGHRSVSWYQQTPGQGLQFLFEYFSETQRNKGNFPGRFSGRQFSNSRSEMNVSTLELGDSALYLCASSLLAGGNNEQFFGPGTRLTVL.

V gene TRBV6-5 combines with J gene TRBJ2-3, with 9 bases matching TRBD2. This CDR3 has 15 amino acids. Looked up from germline, CDR1 is MNHEY and CDR2 is SVGAGI. V was pared by 2 bases and J by 7 bases, with 7 bases of the junction left unmatched. The CDR3 protein is CASSYKGLAFYTQYF. CDR3 sequence (DNA): TGTGCCAGCAGTTACAAAGGACTAGCGTTTTATACGCAGTATTTT.

This chain links TRBV10-3 with TRBJ2-7, with D perhaps TRBD2 (5 bases). V lost 8 bases and J lost 0, with 20 bases in between. The CDR3 runs 16 residues. CDR1 and CDR2 (germline): ENHRY, SYGVKD. The CDR3 spells CAIWRVRLDDSYEQYF. The CDR3 nucleotides read TGTGCCATCTGGCGGGTGAGGTTGGATGACTCCTACGAGCAGTACTTC.

The CDR3 DNA reads as TGTGCCAGCAGCCCAAGTGGCGGGGGGGTCCAAACGCAGTATTTT. This translates into CASSPSGGGVQTQYF. The chain uses TRBV3-1 (or the pseudogene TRBV3-2) and TRBJ2-3, with 9 bases fitting TRBD2. V dropped 4 bases and J dropped 9; count of bases not matched to a gene: 11. Germline V gives CDR1 LGHDT, CDR2 YNNKEL (reference sequence). The CDR3 is 15 residues long.

V is TRBV18 and J is TRBJ2-1, with a weak D call TRBD2 (6 bases). Trimming removed 3 bases at V and 3 bases at J, with 12 bases between. The germline V gene has CDR1 KGHSH and CDR2 LQKENI. This CDR3 is built from 15 residues. The chain's CDR3 is CASSPSGAGYNEQFF. CDR3 nucleotides: TGTGCCAGCTCACCCAGTGGAGCGGGCTACAATGAGCAGTTCTTC.

This clone has a handful of counts. The chain links TRBV10-2 to TRBJ2-7; 10 nucleotides align to TRBD2. V was pared by 5 bases and J by 4 bases, with 8 bases of the junction left unmatched. The CDR3 covers 15 residues. Germline V gene data show CDR1 as WSHSY and CDR2 as SAAADI. This CDR3 reads CASSRAGGLSYEQYF. The CDR3 nucleotides read TGCGCCAGCAGTCGAGCGGGAGGGCTGTCATACGAGCAGTACTTC.